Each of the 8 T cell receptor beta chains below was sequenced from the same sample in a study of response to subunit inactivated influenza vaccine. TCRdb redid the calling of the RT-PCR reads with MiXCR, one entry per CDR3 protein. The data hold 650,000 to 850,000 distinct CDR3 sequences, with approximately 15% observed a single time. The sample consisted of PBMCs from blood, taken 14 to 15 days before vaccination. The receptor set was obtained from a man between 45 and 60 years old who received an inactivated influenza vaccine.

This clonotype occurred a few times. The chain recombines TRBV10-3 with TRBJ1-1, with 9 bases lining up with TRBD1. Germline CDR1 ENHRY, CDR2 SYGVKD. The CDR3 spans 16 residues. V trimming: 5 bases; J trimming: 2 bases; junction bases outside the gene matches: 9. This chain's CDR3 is CAISPGTGRSNTEAFF. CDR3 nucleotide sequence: TGTGCCATCAGTCCCGGGACAGGGCGGTCCAACACTGAAGCTTTCTTT.

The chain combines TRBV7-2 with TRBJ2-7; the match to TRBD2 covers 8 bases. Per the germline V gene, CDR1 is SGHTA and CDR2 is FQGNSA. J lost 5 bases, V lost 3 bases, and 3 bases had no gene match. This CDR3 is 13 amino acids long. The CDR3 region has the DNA TGTGCCAGCAGCTTTAGCGGGGTCCACGAGCAGTACTTC. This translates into CASSFSGVHEQYF.

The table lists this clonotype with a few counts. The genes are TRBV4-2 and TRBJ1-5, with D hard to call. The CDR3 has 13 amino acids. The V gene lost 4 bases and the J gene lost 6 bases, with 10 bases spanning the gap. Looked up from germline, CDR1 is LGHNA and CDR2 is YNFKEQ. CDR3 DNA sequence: TGTGCCAGCAGCCTCTCGGAGGCTCAGCCCCAGCATTTT. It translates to CASSLSEAQPQHF.

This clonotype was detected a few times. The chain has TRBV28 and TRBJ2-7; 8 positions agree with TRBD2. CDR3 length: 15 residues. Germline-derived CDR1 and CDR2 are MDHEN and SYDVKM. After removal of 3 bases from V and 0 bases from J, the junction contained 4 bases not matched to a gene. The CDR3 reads CASSLIGGGSYEQYF. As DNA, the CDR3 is TGTGCCAGCAGTTTGATCGGGGGGGGCTCCTACGAGCAGTACTTC.

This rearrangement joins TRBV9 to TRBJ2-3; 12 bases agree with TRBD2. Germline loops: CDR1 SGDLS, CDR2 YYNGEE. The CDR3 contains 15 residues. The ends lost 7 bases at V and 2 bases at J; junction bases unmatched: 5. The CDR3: CASGLAGSFTDTQYF. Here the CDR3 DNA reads TGTGCCAGCGGACTAGCGGGAAGTTTCACAGATACGCAGTATTTT.

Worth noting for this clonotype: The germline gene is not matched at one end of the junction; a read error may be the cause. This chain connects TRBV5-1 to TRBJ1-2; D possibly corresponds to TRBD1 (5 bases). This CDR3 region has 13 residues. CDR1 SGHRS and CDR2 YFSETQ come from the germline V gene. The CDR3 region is CASRLTVENGYTF. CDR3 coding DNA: TGCGCCAGCCGCTTGACAGTCGAGAATGGCTACACCTTC.

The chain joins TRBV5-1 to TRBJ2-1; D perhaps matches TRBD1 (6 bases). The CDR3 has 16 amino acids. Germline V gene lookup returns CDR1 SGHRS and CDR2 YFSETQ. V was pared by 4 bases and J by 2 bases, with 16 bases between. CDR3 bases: TGCGCCAGCAGCGCCCAGGGGATAGGGCCCTACAATGAGCAGTTCTTC. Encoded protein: CASSAQGIGPYNEQFF.

CDR3 region: CSATSGGGNQPQHF. DNA for the CDR3: TGCAGTGCTACCTCAGGGGGTGGCAATCAGCCCCAGCATTTT. The V call is TRBV20-1, the J call TRBJ1-5; TRBD1 aligns across 7 bases. Germline V gene sequence: CDR1 DFQATT, CDR2 SNEGSKA (reference sequence). The V and J ends lost 4 bases and 2 bases, in that order; junction bases with no gene match: 5. This CDR3 has 14 residues.